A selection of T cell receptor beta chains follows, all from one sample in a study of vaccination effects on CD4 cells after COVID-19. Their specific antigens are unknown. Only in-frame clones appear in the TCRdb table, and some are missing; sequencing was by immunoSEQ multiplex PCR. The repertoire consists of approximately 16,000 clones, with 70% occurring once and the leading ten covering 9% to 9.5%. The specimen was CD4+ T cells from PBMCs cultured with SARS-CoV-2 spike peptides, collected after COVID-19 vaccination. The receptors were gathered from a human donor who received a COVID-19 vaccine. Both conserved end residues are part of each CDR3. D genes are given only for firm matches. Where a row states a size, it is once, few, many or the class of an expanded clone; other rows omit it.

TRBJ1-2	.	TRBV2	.	TGTGCCAGCAGCCCCGTTGGCTACTATGGCTACACCTTC	CASSPVGYYGYTF
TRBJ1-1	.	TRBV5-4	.	TGTGCCAGCAGCTTGAGAGGGGACACTGAAGCTTTCTTT	CASSLRGDTEAFF
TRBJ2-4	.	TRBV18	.	TGTGCCAGCTCAGCCAAAAACATTCAGTACTTC	CASSAKNIQYF
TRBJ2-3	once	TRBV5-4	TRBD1	TGTGCCAGCAGACTACAGGGGACAGATACGCAGTATTTT	CASRLQGTDTQYF
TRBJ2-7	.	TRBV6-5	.	TGTGCCAGCAGTTCCCGTTTCTACGAGCAGTACTTC	CASSSRFYEQYF
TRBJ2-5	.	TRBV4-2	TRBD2	TGTGCCAGCAGCCGATCACATGGGACTAGCGGTGAGACCCAGTACTTC	CASSRSHGTSGETQYF
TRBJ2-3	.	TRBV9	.	TGTGCCAGCAGCGTATTAACAGATACGCAGTATTTT	CASSVLTDTQYF
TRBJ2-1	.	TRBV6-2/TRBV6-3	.	TGTGCCAGCAGTTACTCGGTTCGGGGCTCTTCGACCCCCCTCGATGAGCAGTTCTTC	CASSYSVRGSSTPLDEQFF
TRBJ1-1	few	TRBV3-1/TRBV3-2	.	TGTGCCAGCAGCCACCCCCAGGGTGAAGCTTTCTTT	CASSHPQGEAFF
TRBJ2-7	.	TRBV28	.	TGTGCCAGCAGTTTGCGGACACTGACCTACGAGCAGTACTTC	CASSLRTLTYEQYF
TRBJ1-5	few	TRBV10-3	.	TGTGCCATCAGTGAGTCTGGAGCGGGCCAGGGTTCCCCCAATCAGCCCCAGCATTTT	CAISESGAGQGSPNQPQHF
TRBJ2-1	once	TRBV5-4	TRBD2	TGTGCCAGCAGCTTGGGCCTAGCGGGCTACAATGAGCAGTTCTTC	CASSLGLAGYNEQFF
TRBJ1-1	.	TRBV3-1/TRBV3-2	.	TGTGCCAGCAGCCAAAGGAGTGAGGCTGAAGCTTTCTTT	CASSQRSEAEAFF
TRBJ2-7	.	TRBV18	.	TGTGCCAGCTCACCACTACCGGGACGGTTCTACGAGCAGTACTTC	CASSPLPGRFYEQYF
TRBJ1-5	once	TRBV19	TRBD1	TGTGCCAGTAGTACCGGGACAGGGTTCGGTCAGCCCCAGCATTTT	CASSTGTGFGQPQHF
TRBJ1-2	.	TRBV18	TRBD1	TGTGCCAGCTCACCCGCCTGGGACAGGGGATATGGCTACACCTTC	CASSPAWDRGYGYTF
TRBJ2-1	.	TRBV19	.	TGTGCCAGTACCACCAGATACAATGAGCAGTTCTTC	CASTTRYNEQFF
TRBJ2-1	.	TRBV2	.	TGTGCCAGCAGTGCCGGGGGCGGGAGCTCCTACAATGAGCAGTTCTTC	CASSAGGGSSYNEQFF
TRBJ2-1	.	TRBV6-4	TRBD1	TGTGCCAGCAGTGACTTCCCCGGGACAGGGTACAATGAGCAGTTCTTC	CASSDFPGTGYNEQFF
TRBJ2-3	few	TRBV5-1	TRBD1	TGCGCCAGCAGCTTGTGGGGACAGAGCACAGATACGCAGTATTTT	CASSLWGQSTDTQYF
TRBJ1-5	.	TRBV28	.	TGTGCCAGCAGTTTATGGGGGCCGGGCAGATATAGCAATCAGCCCCAGCATTTT	CASSLWGPGRYSNQPQHF
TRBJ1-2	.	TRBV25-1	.	TGTGCCAGCAGTGAATCAGGGCTCTATGGCTACACCTTC	CASSESGLYGYTF
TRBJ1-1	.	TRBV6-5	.	TGTGCCAGCAGCCAAGGGAAAGAAGCTTTCTTT	CASSQGKEAFF
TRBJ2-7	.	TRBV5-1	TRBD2	TGCGCCAGCAGCTTGGTCGGGGAGGGGCTGCGGTGGGAGAACGAGCAGTACTTC	CASSLVGEGLRWENEQYF
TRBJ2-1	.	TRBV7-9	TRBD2	TGTGCCAGCTCGGAGCGGGGGGCCCCCTACAATGAGCAGTTCTTC	CASSERGAPYNEQFF
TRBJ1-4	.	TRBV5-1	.	TGCGCCAGCAGCTTGGCCGGAACAACTAATGAAAAACTGTTTTTT	CASSLAGTTNEKLFF
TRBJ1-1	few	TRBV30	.	TGTGCCTGGAGTGTACCCGGGGGGGACACTGAAGCTTTCTTT	CAWSVPGGDTEAFF
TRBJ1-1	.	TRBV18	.	TGTGCCAGCTCACCGTGGAAGGACGGCATAATGAACACTGAAGCTTTCTTT	CASSPWKDGIMNTEAFF
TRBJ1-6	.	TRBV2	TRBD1	TGTGCCAGCAGGGACAGGGAGCCTTCTAATTCACCCCTCCACTTT	CASRDREPSNSPLHF
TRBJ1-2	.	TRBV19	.	TGTGCCAGTAGTATGGGCCAGGCTATGACTGGGGGCTTC	CASSMGQAMTGGF
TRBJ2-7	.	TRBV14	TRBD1	TGTGCCAGCAGCCGCAAAAGGGGAGACAGGGCCTACGAGCAGTACTTC	CASSRKRGDRAYEQYF
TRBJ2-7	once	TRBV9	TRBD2	TGTGCCAGCAGCCCCGGGACTAGCTCCTACGAGCAGTACTTC	CASSPGTSSYEQYF
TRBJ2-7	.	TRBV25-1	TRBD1	TGTGCCAGCGGGGACAGCCTCTCCTACGAGCAGTACTTC	CASGDSLSYEQYF
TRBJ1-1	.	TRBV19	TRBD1	TGTGCCAGTAGGCCTGGACAGGGCCTCATGAAGGGGAACACTGAAGCTTTCTTT	CASRPGQGLMKGNTEAFF
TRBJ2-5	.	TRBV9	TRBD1	TGTGCCAGCAGCGTAGGGACAGGGGGACGGGAGACCCAGTACTTC	CASSVGTGGRETQYF
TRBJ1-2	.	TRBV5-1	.	TGCGCCAGCAGCGTAGGAAGGGGCGGCGGCTACACCTTC	CASSVGRGGGYTF
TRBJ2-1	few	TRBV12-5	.	TGTGCTAGTGGCTCAAGGGTAGCGGCTTCCGACCTGAATGAGCAGTTCTTC	CASGSRVAASDLNEQFF
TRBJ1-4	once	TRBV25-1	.	TGTGCCAGCAGTGTGGTGGGTGTCGCAACTAATGAAAAACTGTTTTTT	CASSVVGVATNEKLFF
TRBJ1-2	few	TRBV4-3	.	TGCGCCAGCAGCCAAGATATCGGAGCTAACTATGGCTACACCTTC	CASSQDIGANYGYTF
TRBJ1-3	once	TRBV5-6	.	TGTGCCAGCAGCTTGGACCCCCGGACGGTCTCTGGAAACACCATATATTTT	CASSLDPRTVSGNTIYF
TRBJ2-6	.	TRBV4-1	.	TGCGCCAGCAGCCAGGCAGCCTCTGGGGCCAACGTCCTGACTTTC	CASSQAASGANVLTF
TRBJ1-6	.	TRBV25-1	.	TGTGCCAGCAGTGACAGGGTTAATTCACCCCTCCACTTT	CASSDRVNSPLHF
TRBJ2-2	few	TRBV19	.	TGTGCCAGTATTTGCGGGGAGCTGTTTTTT	CASICGELFF
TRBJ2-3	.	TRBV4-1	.	TGCGCCAGCAGCCAAGATTCCCCTCGGGATACGCAGTATTTT	CASSQDSPRDTQYF
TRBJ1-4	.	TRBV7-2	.	TGTGCCAGCAGCTGGGGGACGGATATTAATGAAAAACTGTTTTTT	CASSWGTDINEKLFF
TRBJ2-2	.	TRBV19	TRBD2	TGTGCCAGTAGTCGACTAGCGGGGGCCTTAAACACCGGGGAGCTGTTTTTT	CASSRLAGALNTGELFF
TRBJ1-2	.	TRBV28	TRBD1	TGTGCCAGCAGGACAGGGCACTCCAACTATGGCTACACCTTC	CASRTGHSNYGYTF
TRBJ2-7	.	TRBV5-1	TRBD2	TGCGCCAGCAGCTCAGGGACTAGCGGCTACGAGCAGTACTTC	CASSSGTSGYEQYF